These 8 T cell receptor beta chains were all obtained from the same sample, sequenced in a study of OX40 agonist ivuxolimab in advanced cancers. The repertoire was sequenced with immunoSEQ multiplex PCR; TCRdb's copy has only in-frame clones and lacks some. In the table there are about 74,000 clones, 88% of which are singletons. Sequences were derived from CD4+ or CD8+ T cells sorted from blood, sampled in a trial of the OX40 agonist ivuxolimab. These receptors were taken from an adult with an advanced solid tumor such as melanoma, head and neck, liver or kidney cancer.

V and J are TRBV4-1 and TRBJ1-3; D remains ambiguous. Germline V gives CDR1 MGHRA, CDR2 YSYEKL. V gave up 1 base and J gave up 4 bases, with 8 bases separating them. This CDR3 contains 14 residues. As DNA, the CDR3 is TGCGCCAGCAGCCAAGCTATACGGGGAAACACCATATATTTT. It specifies CASSQAIRGNTIYF.

This sequence joins TRBV7-3 and TRBJ2-3; 10 nucleotides match TRBD2. This CDR3 has 16 residues. The junction had 7 bases not matched to a gene; V was cut back by 5 bases and J by 2 bases. CDR1 and CDR2 (germline): SGHTA, FQGTGA. The CDR3 is CASSAIAGGSTDTQYF. CDR3 sequence (DNA): TGTGCCAGCAGCGCGATAGCGGGAGGCTCCACAGATACGCAGTATTTT.

The rearrangement links TRBV28 to TRBJ1-3, with 11 bases fitting TRBD1. CDR3 length: 15 amino acids. The trim removed 6 bases at V and 8 bases at J, leaving 9 bases unmatched. Germline CDR1 reads MDHEN; CDR2 reads SYDVKM. Here the CDR3 DNA reads TGTGCCAGCAGCTTGGACAGGGGGCTGGTATACACCATATATTTT. Its protein is CASSLDRGLVYTIYF.

The chain joins TRBV5-1 to TRBJ2-1; D is perhaps TRBD1 (6 bases). CDR1 and CDR2 (germline): SGHRS, YFSETQ. V shed 0 bases and J shed 0 bases, with 10 bases lying between them. The CDR3 is made up of 16 amino acids. In nucleotides, the CDR3 is TGCGCCAGCAGCTTGGACTGGACAGCCTCCTACAATGAGCAGTTCTTC. Protein sequence: CASSLDWTASYNEQFF.

The V gene is TRBV7-3, the J gene TRBJ2-2, with unresolved D. V lost 5 bases, J lost 6 bases, and 10 bases lay in between. This CDR3 comprises 13 residues. Germline CDR1 and CDR2: SGHTA and FQGTGA. CDR3 DNA sequence: TGTGCCAGCAGCCTCAGTGGTGCCGGGGAGCTGTTTTTT. Protein sequence: CASSLSGAGELFF.

This chain connects TRBV5-1 to TRBJ2-7; tentative D call: TRBD1 (6 bases). The ends were cut back, 0 bases at V and 4 bases at J, with 11 bases in the middle. Germline loops: CDR1 SGHRS, CDR2 YFSETQ. The CDR3 spans 14 residues. CDR3 residues: CASSLGGTTYEQYF. In DNA form, the CDR3 reads TGCGCCAGCAGCTTGGGTGGGACAACTTACGAGCAGTACTTC.

This rearrangement joins TRBV11-2 to TRBJ2-7; the D call may be TRBD1 or TRBD2 (5 bases each). The CDR3 is made up of 16 amino acids. V shed 5 bases and J shed 2 bases, with 19 bases lying between them. The germline V gene encodes CDR1 SGHAT and CDR2 FQNNGV. CDR3 bases: TGTGCCAGCAGCCGTGAATCCGGGACCATTACCTACGAGCAGTACTTC. Its translation: CASSRESGTITYEQYF. Full variable domain (rest looked up from reference TRBV11-2 and TRBJ2-7): EAGVAQSPRYKIIEKRQSVAFWCNPISGHATLYWYQQILGQGPKLLIQFQNNGVVDDSQLPKDRFSAERLKGVDSTLKIQPAKLEDSAVYLCASSRESGTITYEQYFGPGTRLTVT.

This sequence joins TRBV7-2 and TRBJ2-2, with a weak D call TRBD1 (5 bases). V lost 2 bases and J lost 1, with 5 bases in between. The CDR3 is 14 amino acids. Germline V gene sequence: CDR1 SGHTA, CDR2 FQGNSA. CDR3 residues: CASSLQGNTGELFF. The DNA for the CDR3 is TGTGCCAGCAGCTTACAGGGGAACACCGGGGAGCTGTTTTTT.